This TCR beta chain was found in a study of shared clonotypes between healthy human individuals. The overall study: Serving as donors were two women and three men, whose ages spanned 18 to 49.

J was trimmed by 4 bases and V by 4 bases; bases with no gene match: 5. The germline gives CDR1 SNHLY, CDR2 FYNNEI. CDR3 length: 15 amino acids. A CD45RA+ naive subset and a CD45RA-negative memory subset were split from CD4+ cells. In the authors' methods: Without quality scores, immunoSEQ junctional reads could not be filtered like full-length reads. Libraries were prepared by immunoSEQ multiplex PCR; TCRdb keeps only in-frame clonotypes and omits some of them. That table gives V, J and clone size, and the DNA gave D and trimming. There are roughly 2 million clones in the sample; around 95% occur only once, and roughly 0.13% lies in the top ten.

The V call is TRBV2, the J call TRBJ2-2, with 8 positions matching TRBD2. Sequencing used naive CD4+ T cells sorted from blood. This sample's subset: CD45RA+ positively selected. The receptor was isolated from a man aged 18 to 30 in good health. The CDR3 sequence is CASSVRTSTTGELFF. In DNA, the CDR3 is TGTGCCAGCAGTGTCCGGACTAGCACCACCGGGGAGCTGTTTTTT.